What follows are 16 T cell receptor beta chains derived from one specimen sequenced in a study of T cell responses to AZD1222 COVID-19 vaccine. The assay was immunoSEQ multiplex PCR, and TCRdb's table has in-frame clones only and misses some. The sample contains about 78,000 clones, around 87% of which appear only once. This specimen was peripheral blood, taken on day 0 of AZD1222 vaccination. The receptor source for this set is an adult in good health.

This clone was recorded once. The chain has TRBV28 and TRBJ1-5; 11 bases are a match to TRBD1. From germline, CDR1 is MDHEN and CDR2 SYDVKM. After removal of 7 bases from V and 3 bases from J, the junction contained 8 bases not matched to a gene. CDR3 length equals 16 residues. In nucleotides, the CDR3 is TGTGCCAGCAACCGTGGGGACAGGGGGATCAATCAGCCCCAGCATTTT. It yields the protein CASNRGDRGINQPQHF.

This chain connects TRBV2 to TRBJ1-6; D unresolved. Germline V CDR1 and CDR2: SNHLY, FYNNEI. The germline V and J ends were trimmed by 8 bases and 5 bases, with 13 bases remaining between them. CDR3 length: 14 residues. The CDR3 protein is CASSREDNNSPLHF. CDR3 bases: TGTGCCAGCTCCCGAGAAGATAATAATTCACCCCTCCACTTT.

The V and J genes are TRBV6-1 and TRBJ1-4; D uncertain. CDR3 length: 13 amino acids. CDR1 is MNHNS, CDR2 SASEGT, per germline. The V and J ends lost 2 bases and 8 bases respectively, with 9 bases between them. This chain's CDR3 is CASSEMGNEKLFF. As DNA, the CDR3 is TGTGCCAGCAGTGAAATGGGGAACGAAAAACTGTTTTTT.

The CDR3 reads CASSLVAANSYEQYF. The CDR3 bases are TGTGCCAGCAGTTTAGTAGCGGCCAACTCCTACGAGCAGTACTTC. The chain uses TRBV28 and TRBJ2-7; a weak D match, TRBD2 (6 bases). Germline lookup yields CDR1 MDHEN and CDR2 SYDVKM. The length of the CDR3 is 15 residues. Trimming stripped 2 bases from V and 0 bases from J, with 11 bases between.

This rearrangement joins TRBV28 to TRBJ2-3, with D possibly TRBD2 on 6 matching bases. Per germline, CDR1 MDHEN and CDR2 SYDVKM. V was trimmed by 2 bases and J by 2 bases, leaving 14 bases between them. The CDR3 is made up of 16 amino acids. Here the CDR3 reads CASSLLGGAFTDTQYF. In nucleotides, the CDR3 is TGTGCCAGCAGTTTACTTGGCGGGGCTTTCACAGATACGCAGTATTTT.

This chain connects TRBV7-2 to TRBJ2-4; perhaps TRBD1 as D (7 bases). This CDR3 has 16 residues. V was clipped by 4 bases and J by 6 bases, with 19 bases between them. Germline CDR1 reads SGHTA; CDR2 reads FQGNSA. CDR3 nucleotide sequence: TGTGCCAGCAGCTCAGCCGGGAGACAGGGTAGAAACATTCAGTACTTC. This sequence encodes CASSSAGRQGRNIQYF.

For the CDR3, the DNA is TGTGCCAGCAGCCACCAGGGGGCGAATCTTGAAAAACTGTTTTTT. This sequence encodes CASSHQGANLEKLFF. The gene calls are TRBV3-1 (or the pseudogene TRBV3-2) and TRBJ1-4; 8 bases match TRBD1. The germline gives CDR1 LGHDT, CDR2 YNNKEL (reference sequence). This CDR3 comprises 15 residues. Trimming cost V 3 bases and J 7 bases; bases outside gene matches: 7.

The chain joins TRBV2 to TRBJ2-5; 9 nucleotides agree with TRBD2. Germline loops: CDR1 SNHLY, CDR2 FYNNEI. After removal of 7 bases from V and 4 bases from J, the junction contained 16 bases not matched to a gene. The CDR3 contains 17 residues. The CDR3 DNA is TGTGCCAGCACCGCTGGGAGCGCGGGAGGGCGAGGAGAGACCCAGTACTTC. Translated: CASTAGSAGGRGETQYF.

This rearrangement joins TRBV28 to TRBJ1-2; TRBD1 aligns across 8 bases. This CDR3 is 15 amino acids long. Germline-derived CDR1 and CDR2 are MDHEN and SYDVKM. V was pared by 2 bases and J by 6 bases, with 8 bases of the junction left unmatched. In nucleotides, the CDR3 is TGTGCCAGCAGTTTAATATTACAGGGGGTAAATGGCTACACCTTC. Translating gives CASSLILQGVNGYTF.

The genes are TRBV11-3 and TRBJ2-7, with D possibly matching TRBD1 (5 bases). This CDR3 region has 15 residues. V was shortened by 5 bases and J by 3 bases, with 17 bases between the two germline ends. Germline values: CDR1 SGHNT, CDR2 YENEEA. CDR3 DNA: TGTGCCAGCAGCCTCAGGGTGGGAACAGGCTACGAGCAGTACTTC. This gives the protein CASSLRVGTGYEQYF.

The CDR3 protein is CASSRQETQYF. DNA for the CDR3: TGTGCCAGCTCGCGTCAAGAGACCCAGTACTTC. The V and J genes are TRBV18 and TRBJ2-5; D is ambiguous. CDR1 is KGHSH, CDR2 LQKENI, per germline. This CDR3 spans 11 amino acids. Trimming pared 6 bases from V and 2 bases from J, leaving 4 bases between.

This clone was detected only once. The rearrangement links TRBV28 to TRBJ1-6, with 9 bases that match TRBD1. The ends lost 7 bases at V and 7 bases at J; junction bases unmatched: 5. Germline V gene lookup returns CDR1 MDHEN and CDR2 SYDVKM. CDR3 length equals 14 residues. The CDR3 DNA reads as TGTGCCAGCATTTCGACAGGGGGAAATTCACCCCTCCACTTT. This sequence encodes CASISTGGNSPLHF.

The chain has TRBV4-2 and TRBJ2-7, with 8 bases that match TRBD1. This CDR3 has 16 amino acids. The trim removed 0 bases at V and 3 bases at J, leaving 7 bases unmatched. CDR1 is LGHNA and CDR2 is YNFKEQ in the germline V gene. CDR3 DNA: TGTGCCAGCAGCCAAGATTTCTGGACAGGGAGCTACGAGCAGTACTTC. The encoded protein is CASSQDFWTGSYEQYF.

This chain connects TRBV13 to TRBJ1-4; D unclear. The germline CDR1 and CDR2 sequences are PRHDT and FYEKMQ (reference sequence). This CDR3 is built from 13 residues. V was cut by 1 base and J by 5 bases, with 5 bases left in between. Here the CDR3 DNA reads TGTGCCAGCAGCTTAGACCGAAATGAAAAACTGTTTTTT. This codes for CASSLDRNEKLFF.

The rearrangement uses TRBV5-1 and TRBJ2-1; possibly TRBD1 for D (6 bases). Trimming left V 4 bases short and J 2 bases short, with 13 bases between. Per germline, CDR1 SGHRS and CDR2 YFSETQ. CDR3 length: 15 amino acids. CDR3: CASSPGTYAYNEQFF. The CDR3 bases are TGCGCCAGCAGCCCCGGGACATACGCCTACAATGAGCAGTTCTTC.

The chain combines TRBV7-3 with TRBJ1-1; D perhaps matches TRBD1 (6 bases). The CDR3 runs 14 residues. Germline values: CDR1 SGHTA, CDR2 FQGTGA. V was clipped by 4 bases and J by 0 bases, with 9 bases between them. DNA of the CDR3: TGTGCCAGCAGCTCTCAGGGGATGAACACTGAAGCTTTCTTT. Translated: CASSSQGMNTEAFF.